This T cell receptor (beta chain) was identified in a study of vaccination and CD4 T cells after COVID-19. Across the study: Blood was drawn a median around 72 days post second dose, range 14 to 241. Researchers treated cells with overlapping spike peptides taken from SARS-CoV-2, HCoV-NL63, HCoV-OC43 and HCoV-229E. Study results and limitations: Recorded median SARS-CoV-2-reactive clonotype numbers increased from 21 to 38 without reaching significance.

Germline V gene data show CDR1 as MDHEN and CDR2 as SYDVKM. Trimming pared 3 bases from V and 3 bases from J, leaving 9 bases between. The CDR3 length is 14 residues. Treatment noted: approximately 9-day PBMC culture with coronavirus spike peptide pools or control peptides (ViraFEST assay). Per-well cultures of two million PBMCs received 8 to 10 IU/ml IL-2 and around 10 ug/ml peptide pools. On this clonotype: Its target is unknown.

Sequenced with the Oncomine TCR Beta short-read assay was DNA taken from cultured CD4+ T cells. TCRdb analysed the PCR reads with MiXCR anew, one entry per CDR3 protein. This table holds 13,000 to 15,000 distinct CDR3 sequences, over 60% found once. Sample: CD4+ T cells from blood, cultured in vitro. The J gene is TRBJ1-5, the V gene TRBV28, with D hard to call. The source of this sequence is a human donor who had recovered from COVID-19. The CDR3, as DNA: TGTGCCAGCAGTTTCGTAGAGAACAATCAGCCCCAGCATTTT. Translation: CASSFVENNQPQHF.